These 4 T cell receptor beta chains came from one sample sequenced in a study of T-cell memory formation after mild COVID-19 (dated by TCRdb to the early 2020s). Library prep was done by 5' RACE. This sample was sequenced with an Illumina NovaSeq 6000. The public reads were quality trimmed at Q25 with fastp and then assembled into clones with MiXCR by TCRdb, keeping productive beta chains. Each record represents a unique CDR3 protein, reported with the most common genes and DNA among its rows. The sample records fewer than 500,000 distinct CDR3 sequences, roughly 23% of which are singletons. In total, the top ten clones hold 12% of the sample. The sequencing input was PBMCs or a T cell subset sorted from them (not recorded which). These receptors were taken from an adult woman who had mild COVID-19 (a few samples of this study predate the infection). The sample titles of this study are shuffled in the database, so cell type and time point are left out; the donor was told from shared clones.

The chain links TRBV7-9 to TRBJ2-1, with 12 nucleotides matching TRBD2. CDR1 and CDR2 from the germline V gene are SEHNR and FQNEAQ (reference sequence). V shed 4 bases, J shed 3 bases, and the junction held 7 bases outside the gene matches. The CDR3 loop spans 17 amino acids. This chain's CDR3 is CASSSTWGLAGYNEQFF. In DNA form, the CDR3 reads TGTGCCAGCAGCTCCACCTGGGGACTAGCGGGCTACAATGAGCAGTTCTTC.

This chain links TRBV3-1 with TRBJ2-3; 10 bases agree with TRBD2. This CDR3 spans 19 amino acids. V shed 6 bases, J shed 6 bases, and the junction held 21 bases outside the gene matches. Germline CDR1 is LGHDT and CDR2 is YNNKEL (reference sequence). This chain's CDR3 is CASSPYRPFSGRVRDTQYF. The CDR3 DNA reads TGTGCCAGCAGTCCCTATCGTCCCTTCAGCGGGAGGGTACGGGATACGCAGTATTTT.

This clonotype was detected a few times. The CDR3 coding sequence is TGTGCCAGCGGCCCTGCAGGCTCCTACGAGCAGTACTTC. This translates into CASGPAGSYEQYF. The gene calls are TRBV3-1 and TRBJ2-7; D gene ambiguous. CDR1 LGHDT and CDR2 YNNKEL come from the germline V gene (reference sequence). This CDR3 spans 13 amino acids. V dropped 8 bases and J dropped 0 bases, with 11 bases sitting between them.

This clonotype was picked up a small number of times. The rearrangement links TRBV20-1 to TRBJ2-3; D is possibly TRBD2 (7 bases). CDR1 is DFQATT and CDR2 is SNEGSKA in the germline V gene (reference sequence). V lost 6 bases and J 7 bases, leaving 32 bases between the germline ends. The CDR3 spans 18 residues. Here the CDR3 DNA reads TGCAGTGCCCAGGGGAGGGTAGCGGCGTACCACAGAATAAATACGCAGTATTTT. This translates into CSAQGRVAAYHRINTQYF.